A single sample is the source of the 25 T cell receptor beta chains below, sequenced in a study of T cell responses to AZD1222 COVID-19 vaccine. Produced via immunoSEQ multiplex PCR; TCRdb's table is partial and in-frame only. The sample yields about 100,000 clones, about 86% seen once. This material consisted of peripheral blood, taken on day 0 of AZD1222 vaccination. Every receptor here comes from an adult in good health.

The chain combines TRBV3-1 (or the pseudogene TRBV3-2) with TRBJ1-5; D is unresolved. V was pared by 0 bases and J by 5 bases, with 11 bases between. CDR1 and CDR2 from the germline V gene are LGHDT and YNNKEL (reference sequence). This CDR3 has 15 residues. In DNA form, the CDR3 reads TGTGCCAGCAGCCAAGACACCGCTAACTATCAGCCCCAGCATTTT. Protein sequence: CASSQDTANYQPQHF.

This rearrangement joins TRBV27 to TRBJ1-4; no clear D. Germline lookup yields CDR1 MNHEY and CDR2 SMNVEV (reference sequence). There are 18 residues in the CDR3. V lost 10 bases and J 7 bases, leaving 31 bases between the germline ends. The CDR3 DNA reads TGTGCCACTTACCCCGCGGGAGAAAAGGTTGGGGTTACTGAAAAACTGTTTTTT. Protein sequence: CATYPAGEKVGVTEKLFF.

CDR3 DNA sequence: TGTGCCACCTCCTTTGGGGGCTACACCTTC. Protein product: CATSFGGYTF. V and J are TRBV28 and TRBJ1-2; D unclear. CDR1 MDHEN and CDR2 SYDVKM come from the germline V gene. This CDR3 spans 10 amino acids. Trimming cost V 10 bases and J 8 bases, with 11 bases left between them.

The chain employs TRBV5-4 and TRBJ1-2; maybe TRBD1 (5 bases). V shed 4 bases and J shed 5 bases, with 15 bases lying between them. The germline V gene has CDR1 SGHNT and CDR2 YYREEE (reference sequence). CDR3 length: 14 amino acids. The CDR3 bases are TGTGCCAGCAGCGATATGGTCGGGGCTTATGGCTACACCTTC. Amino acid sequence: CASSDMVGAYGYTF.

The chain uses TRBV10-3 and TRBJ2-3, with 11 bases identical to TRBD2. The CDR3 loop spans 16 amino acids. Trimming took 5 bases from V and 2 from J; bases not matched to a gene: 6. Germline V lookup: CDR1 ENHRY, CDR2 SYGVKD. The CDR3, as DNA: TGTGCCATCAGTTCCTTAGCGGGGGGGCTCACAGATACGCAGTATTTT. This codes for CAISSLAGGLTDTQYF.

V gene TRBV5-1 combines with J gene TRBJ1-5, with TRBD1 matching over 7 bases. From germline, CDR1 is SGHRS and CDR2 YFSETQ. The CDR3 spans 15 residues. V was pared by 2 bases and J by 1 base, with 3 bases of the junction left unmatched. CDR3 DNA: TGCGCCAGCAGCTTCGGGACAGAGAGCAATCAGCCCCAGCATTTT. Translation gives CASSFGTESNQPQHF.

The V gene is TRBV4-2, the J gene TRBJ2-7, with 7 nucleotides matching TRBD2. J lost 0 bases, V lost 0 bases, and 5 bases had no gene match. The CDR3 totals 16 residues. Germline lookup yields CDR1 LGHNA and CDR2 YNFKEQ. The CDR3 sequence: CASSQDFGGSSYEQYF. The CDR3 coding sequence is TGTGCCAGCAGCCAAGATTTCGGGGGGAGCTCCTACGAGCAGTACTTC.

V is TRBV9 and J is TRBJ1-6; D unclear. Germline assignment: CDR1 SGDLS and CDR2 YYNGEE. Between the trimmed V and J ends, which lost 7 bases and 10 bases, there was a span of 15 bases. This CDR3 comprises 13 residues. The CDR3 DNA reads TGTGCCAGCGCACTTCACAGCGGATCACCCCTCCACTTT. It translates to CASALHSGSPLHF.

The chain employs TRBV28 and TRBJ1-6; perhaps TRBD1 as D (5 bases). Germline values: CDR1 MDHEN, CDR2 SYDVKM. CDR3 length: 17 residues. Trimming pared 4 bases from V and 4 bases from J, leaving 17 bases between. CDR3 protein: CASSSFGGRPYNSPLHF. The CDR3 DNA reads as TGTGCCAGCAGTTCGTTCGGGGGACGCCCATATAATTCACCCCTCCACTTT.

This clone was seen a single time. The J gene is TRBJ1-6, the V gene TRBV19, with unresolved D. From germline, CDR1 is LNHDA and CDR2 SQIVND (reference sequence). Trimming pared 3 bases from V and 7 bases from J, leaving 16 bases between. The CDR3 is made up of 16 amino acids. The CDR3 DNA follows: TGTGCCAGTAGTATGGAGGGTGGAAGCGACAATTCACCCCTCCACTTT. Encoded protein: CASSMEGGSDNSPLHF. Supplemented by reference TRBV19 and TRBJ1-6, the full variable domain reads DGGITQSPKYLFRKEGQNVTLSCEQNLNHDAMYWYRQDPGQGLRLIYYSQIVNDFQKGDIAEGYSVSREKKESFPLTVTSAQKNPTAFYLCASSMEGGSDNSPLHFGNGTRLTVT.

V and J are TRBV7-2 and TRBJ1-2; 7 nucleotides agree with TRBD1. Germline CDR1 and CDR2: SGHTA and FQGNSA. V shed 3 bases and J 6 bases; nucleotides not matched to a gene: 7. This CDR3 has 14 amino acids. DNA of the CDR3: TGTGCCAGCAGCTTCGCGGCAGGGGGGAATGGCTACACCTTC. Its translation: CASSFAAGGNGYTF.

The chain combines TRBV7-2 with TRBJ1-1, with D unclear. Germline-derived CDR1 and CDR2 are SGHTA and FQGNSA. This CDR3 has 13 amino acids. The V end was cut by 1 base, the J end by 0 bases, with 3 bases between. As DNA, the CDR3 is TGTGCCAGCAGCTTAGTACTGAACACTGAAGCTTTCTTT. Translating gives CASSLVLNTEAFF.

This chain connects TRBV3-1 (or the pseudogene TRBV3-2) to TRBJ1-1; the D gene is possibly TRBD1 (5 bases). Germline V gene data show CDR1 as LGHDT and CDR2 as YNNKEL (reference sequence). V lost 1 base and J 5 bases, leaving 11 bases between the germline ends. The CDR3 totals 14 residues. The CDR3 region has the DNA TGTGCCAGCAGCCAAGGGTGGGGGAGGACTGAAGCTTTCTTT. Residues: CASSQGWGRTEAFF.

This clone was counted a single time. V is TRBV9 and J is TRBJ2-3; tentatively, D is TRBD2 (7 bases). CDR3 size: 15 residues. V lost 1 base, J lost 3 bases, and 12 bases lay in between. Looked up from germline, CDR1 is SGDLS and CDR2 is YYNGEE. CDR3 bases: TGTGCCAGCAGCGTATGGGGGGGCCTAACAGATACGCAGTATTTT. Its translation: CASSVWGGLTDTQYF.

This chain links TRBV11-3 with TRBJ2-3; possibly TRBD2 for D (5 bases). The CDR3 extends over 14 amino acids. The V and J ends lost 5 bases and 4 bases respectively, with 13 bases between them. Per germline, CDR1 SGHNT and CDR2 YENEEA. DNA for the CDR3: TGTGCCAGCAGCCCTAGCCGCCGGGCAGATACGCAGTATTTT. It codes for CASSPSRRADTQYF.

A single count supports this clone. The rearrangement uses TRBV28 and TRBJ1-1; a possible D gene is TRBD1 (6 bases). Germline V gene lookup returns CDR1 MDHEN and CDR2 SYDVKM. V lost 6 bases and J 8 bases, leaving 10 bases between the germline ends. The CDR3 contains 11 residues. CDR3 in DNA: TGTGCCAGCAGCTCCGACAGGGAAGCTTTCTTT. This translates into CASSSDREAFF.

The V and J genes are TRBV7-9 and TRBJ1-4, with D perhaps matching TRBD1 (6 bases). There are 14 residues in the CDR3. The germline V gene has CDR1 SEHNR and CDR2 FQNEAQ (reference sequence). V lost 4 bases to trimming and J lost 6 bases, with 12 bases between them. CDR3 region: CASSSQGGDEKLFF. In DNA form, the CDR3 reads TGTGCCAGCAGCTCACAGGGTGGGGATGAAAAACTGTTTTTT.

The chain couples TRBV7-9 to TRBJ1-4; no clear D gene. V gave up 0 bases and J gave up 0 bases, with 8 bases separating them. Germline loops: CDR1 SEHNR, CDR2 FQNEAQ (reference sequence). The CDR3 sequence is 16 residues long. The DNA for the CDR3 is TGTGCCAGCAGCTTAGCCCGGACTCCAACTAATGAAAAACTGTTTTTT. Translated, it gives CASSLARTPTNEKLFF.

The rearrangement uses TRBV6-5 and TRBJ1-2; TRBD1 aligns across 7 bases. With 10 bases clipped from V and 3 bases from J, the junction kept 8 bases outside the gene matches. Germline CDR1 MNHEY, CDR2 SVGAGI. The CDR3 has 13 amino acids. Here the CDR3 reads CAILGQDDYGYTF. CDR3 DNA sequence: TGTGCCATCCTAGGACAGGACGACTATGGCTACACCTTC.

This clone was observed a few times. This chain connects TRBV7-2 to TRBJ1-5; 8 nucleotides line up with TRBD1. With 2 bases clipped from V and 5 bases from J, the junction kept 5 bases outside the gene matches. This CDR3 is built from 15 residues. The germline V gene has CDR1 SGHTA and CDR2 FQGNSA. The CDR3 nucleotides read TGTGCCAGCAGCTTAAACGGACAGGGAGATCAGCCCCAGCATTTT. This sequence encodes CASSLNGQGDQPQHF.

V and J are TRBV3-1 (or the pseudogene TRBV3-2) and TRBJ2-1; 9 bases fit TRBD2. The length of the CDR3 is 17 residues. The germline V gene encodes CDR1 LGHDT and CDR2 YNNKEL (reference sequence). Trimming removed 2 bases from V and 9 bases from J; junction bases left unmatched: 14. The CDR3 here is CASSQPGLAGSAGEQFF. DNA for the CDR3: TGTGCCAGCAGCCAACCCGGGCTAGCGGGGAGCGCTGGTGAGCAGTTCTTC.

The rearrangement joins TRBV2 to TRBJ1-1; D uncertain. Germline V lookup: CDR1 SNHLY, CDR2 FYNNEI. V was cut by 6 bases and J by 1 base, with 9 bases left in between. The CDR3 runs to 13 residues. The CDR3 DNA reads TGTGCCAGCAGGACCTTTACGAACACTGAAGCTTTCTTT. Translation gives CASRTFTNTEAFF.

This chain links TRBV30 with TRBJ1-1; D ambiguous. The CDR3 has 11 amino acids. Trimming stripped 0 bases from V and 9 bases from J, with 8 bases between. Germline V gene data show CDR1 as GTSNPN and CDR2 as SVGIG (reference sequence). Here the CDR3 reads CAWSVEVKAFF. CDR3 DNA sequence: TGTGCCTGGAGTGTAGAGGTTAAAGCTTTCTTT.

This clone came up once. The chain combines TRBV6-5 with TRBJ2-6; D gene ambiguous. CDR1 and CDR2 from the germline V gene are MNHEY and SVGAGI. This CDR3 contains 13 residues. Trimming took 8 bases from V and 0 from J, leaving 5 bases between them. The CDR3 loop reads CASGNSGANVLTF. The CDR3, as DNA: TGTGCCAGCGGGAACTCTGGGGCCAACGTCCTGACTTTC.

The chain uses TRBV3-1 (or the pseudogene TRBV3-2) and TRBJ2-7; 8 bases agree with TRBD1. The ends lost 8 bases at V and 5 bases at J; junction bases unmatched: 14. CDR1 and CDR2 (germline): LGHDT, YNNKEL (reference sequence). This CDR3 is built from 15 residues. In nucleotides, the CDR3 is TGTGCCAGCCGCCCCTCCGGGACAGGAATAGACGAGCAGTACTTC. Amino acid sequence: CASRPSGTGIDEQYF.